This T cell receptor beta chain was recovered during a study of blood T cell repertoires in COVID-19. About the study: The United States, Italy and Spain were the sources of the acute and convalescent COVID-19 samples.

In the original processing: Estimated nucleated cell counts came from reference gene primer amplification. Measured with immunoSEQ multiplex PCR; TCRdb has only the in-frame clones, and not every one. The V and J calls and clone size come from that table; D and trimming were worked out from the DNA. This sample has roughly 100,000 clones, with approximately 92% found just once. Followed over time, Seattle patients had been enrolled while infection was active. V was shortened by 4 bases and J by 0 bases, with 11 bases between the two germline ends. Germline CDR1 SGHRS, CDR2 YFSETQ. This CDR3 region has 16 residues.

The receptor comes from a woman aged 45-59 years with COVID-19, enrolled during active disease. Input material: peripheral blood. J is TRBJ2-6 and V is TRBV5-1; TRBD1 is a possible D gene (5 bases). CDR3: CASSQARVSGANVLTF. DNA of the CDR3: TGCGCCAGCAGCCAGGCCAGGGTCTCTGGGGCCAACGTCCTGACTTTC.